The clone carrying this TCR beta chain has more than one count but fewer than ten. The sample comes from a study of response to subunit inactivated influenza vaccine. The CDR3 totals 13 residues. The V gene lost 1 base and the J gene lost 9 bases, with 11 bases spanning the gap. Germline V gives CDR1 SGHDT, CDR2 YYEEEE. A single record per CDR3 protein comes from TCRdb applying MiXCR to the RT-PCR reads. The sample includes around 200,000 distinct CDR3 sequences, approximately 9.2% of them seen just once. The clonotype comes from a man in his fifties who received an inactivated influenza vaccine. The specimen was non-naive T cells sorted from PBMCs, collected on the day of vaccination. The chain links TRBV5-6 to TRBJ2-1; D assignment may be TRBD1 or TRBD2 (6 bases each). This chain's CDR3 is CASSLKGGIEQFF. The CDR3, as DNA: TGTGCCAGCAGCTTGAAGGGGGGCATTGAGCAGTTCTTC.